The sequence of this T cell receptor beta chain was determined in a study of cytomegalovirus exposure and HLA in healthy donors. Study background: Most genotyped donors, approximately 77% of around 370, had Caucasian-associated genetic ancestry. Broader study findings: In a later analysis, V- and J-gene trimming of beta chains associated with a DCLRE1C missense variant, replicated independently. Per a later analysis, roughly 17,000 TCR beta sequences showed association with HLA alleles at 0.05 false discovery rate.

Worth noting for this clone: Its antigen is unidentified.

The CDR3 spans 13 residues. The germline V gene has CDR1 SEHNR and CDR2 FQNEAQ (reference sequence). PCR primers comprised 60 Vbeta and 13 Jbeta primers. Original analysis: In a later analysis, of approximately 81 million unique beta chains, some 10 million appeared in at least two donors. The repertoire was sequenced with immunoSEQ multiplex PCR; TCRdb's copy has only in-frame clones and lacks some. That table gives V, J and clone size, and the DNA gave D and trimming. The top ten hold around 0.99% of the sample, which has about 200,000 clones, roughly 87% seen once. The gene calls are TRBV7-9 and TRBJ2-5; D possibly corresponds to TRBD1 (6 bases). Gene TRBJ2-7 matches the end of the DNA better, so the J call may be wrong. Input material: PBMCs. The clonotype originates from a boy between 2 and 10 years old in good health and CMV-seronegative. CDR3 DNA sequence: TGTGCCAGCAGACTAGGACAGCGCTACGAGCAGTACTTC. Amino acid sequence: CASRLGQRYEQYF.